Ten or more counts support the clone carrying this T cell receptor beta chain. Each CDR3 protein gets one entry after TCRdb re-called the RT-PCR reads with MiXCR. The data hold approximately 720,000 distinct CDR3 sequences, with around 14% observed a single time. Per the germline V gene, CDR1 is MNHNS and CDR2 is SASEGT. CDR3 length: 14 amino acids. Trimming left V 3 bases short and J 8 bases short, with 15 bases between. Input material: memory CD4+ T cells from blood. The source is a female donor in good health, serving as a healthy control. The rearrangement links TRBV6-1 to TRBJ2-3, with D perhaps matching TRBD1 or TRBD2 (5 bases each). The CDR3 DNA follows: TGTGCCAGCAGTGATTTGGGGGAAAGGGGTACGCAGTATTTT. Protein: CASSDLGERGTQYF.